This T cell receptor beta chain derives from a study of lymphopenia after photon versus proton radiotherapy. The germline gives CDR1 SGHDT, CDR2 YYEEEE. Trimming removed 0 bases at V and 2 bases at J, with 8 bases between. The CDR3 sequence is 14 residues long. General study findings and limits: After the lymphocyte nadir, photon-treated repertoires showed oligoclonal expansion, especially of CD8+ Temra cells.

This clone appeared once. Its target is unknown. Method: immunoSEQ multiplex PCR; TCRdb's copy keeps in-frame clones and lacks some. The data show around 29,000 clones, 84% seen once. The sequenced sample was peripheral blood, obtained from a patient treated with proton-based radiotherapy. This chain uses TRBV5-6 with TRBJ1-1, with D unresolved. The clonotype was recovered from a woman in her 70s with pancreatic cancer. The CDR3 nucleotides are TGTGCCAGCAGCTTGGGCCAGAGAAACACTGAAGCTTTCTTT. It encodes CASSLGQRNTEAFF.